This TCR beta chain was found in a study of cytomegalovirus exposure and HLA in healthy donors. PCR employed 60 Vbeta and 13 Jbeta primers. Clones were read by immunoSEQ multiplex PCR, and TCRdb kept only the in-frame ones, dropping some. The repertoire holds roughly 160,000 clones, with approximately 85% as singletons. Remarks on this clone: Its antigen is not identified.

V was clipped by 9 bases and J by 2 bases; unmatched bases: 7. Germline V lookup: CDR1 MNHNS, CDR2 SASEGT. The CDR3 is 13 amino acids. Study-wide findings and caveats: Reported findings show TCR beta sequences accurately forecast HLA-A and HLA-B alleles in most subjects. Across all donors, roughly uniform sequencing depth was an assumption of the presence/absence analyses. A highly shared variant cluster was judged a likely technical artifact.

Healthy people donating bone marrow made up the donors. V gene TRBV6-1 combines with J gene TRBJ2-7; 7 positions agree with TRBD1. Sequencing was done on a sample of PBMCs. This TCR came from a man aged 18 to 30 in good health and CMV-seropositive. CDR3 amino acids: CASGDRAPYEQYF. The CDR3 DNA is TGTGCCAGTGGAGACAGGGCACCCTACGAGCAGTACTTC.